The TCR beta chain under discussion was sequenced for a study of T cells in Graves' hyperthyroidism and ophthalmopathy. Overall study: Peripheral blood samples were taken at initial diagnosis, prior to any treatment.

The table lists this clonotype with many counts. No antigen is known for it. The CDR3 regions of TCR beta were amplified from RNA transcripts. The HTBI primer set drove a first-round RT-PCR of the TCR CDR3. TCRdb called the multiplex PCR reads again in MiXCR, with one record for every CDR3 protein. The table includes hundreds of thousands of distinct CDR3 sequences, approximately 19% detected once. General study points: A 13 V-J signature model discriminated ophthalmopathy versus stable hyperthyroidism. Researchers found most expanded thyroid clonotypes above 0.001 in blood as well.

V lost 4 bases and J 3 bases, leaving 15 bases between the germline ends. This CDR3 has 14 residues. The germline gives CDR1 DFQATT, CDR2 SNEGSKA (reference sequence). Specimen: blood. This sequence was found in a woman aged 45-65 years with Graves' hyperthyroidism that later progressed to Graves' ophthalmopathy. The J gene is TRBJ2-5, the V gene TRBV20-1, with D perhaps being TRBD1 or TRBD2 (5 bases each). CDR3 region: CSAMQPGTEETQYF. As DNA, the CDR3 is TGCAGTGCTATGCAGCCCGGGACGGAAGAGACCCAGTACTTC.